This TCR beta chain was sequenced in a study of shared T cell receptors in the human thymus. This clone showed up just a few times. The CDR3 is 20 amino acids. V lost 2 bases and J lost 0; bases outside the gene matches: 11. Per germline, CDR1 MGHRA and CDR2 YSYEKL. TCRdb's copy holds only in-frame clones and misses some; the assay was immunoSEQ multiplex PCR. The data hold about 610,000 clones, with approximately 87% observed a single time. This same sample was also part of a study on human thymus T cells. That investigation notes: The donors were infants in Finland with congenital heart defects, otherwise immunologically healthy. Related research described strongly overlapping thymic repertoires in unrelated people.

The chain couples TRBV4-1 to TRBJ2-3, with TRBD2 matching 13 bases. The sequence was collected from a boy younger than two with a congenital heart defect. Sequencing was done on a sample of thymocytes. Written as DNA, the CDR3 is TGCGCCAGCAGCCAACTTAGGCCGGGACTAGCGGGGATAAGCACAGATACGCAGTATTTT. Its translation: CASSQLRPGLAGISTDTQYF.